The clone carrying this T cell receptor beta chain occurred many times. What it binds is unknown. Authors' processing steps: What underpinned the distant-metastasis classifier for papillary thyroid cancer was the set of CDR3 differences across clinicopathological groups. TCRdb re-analyzed the PCR reads through MiXCR. TCRdb's processing, not the study's, gives the V and J calls here. The table records fewer than 6,000 clones, 20% to 30% of them present only once. V was pared by 3 bases and J by 3 bases, with 4 bases of the junction left unmatched. The germline V gene encodes CDR1 SGDLS and CDR2 YYNGEE. The CDR3 is 16 residues long. Among the patients, none had received any treatment before thyroid surgery. The data originate from a study of metastatic and nonmetastatic thyroid tumors. Looking at the study overall: Repertoire data that came from the blood and tumor or nodule tissue of malignant and benign thyroid patients were compared. Findings and limits, study-wide: For both blood and tumor, malignant thyroid tumors reportedly showed significantly higher TCR beta diversity than benign nodules did.

Specimen: adjacent normal tissue. The TCR was taken from a male donor with papillary thyroid cancer or a benign thyroid nodule (not recorded which). Some clones in this sample may be carry-over from other donors' samples. This chain uses TRBV9 with TRBJ2-3, with 13 bases identical to TRBD2. In nucleotides, the CDR3 is TGTGCCAGCAGCGGGGGACTAGCGGGGATGACAGATACGCAGTATTTT. Translation gives CASSGGLAGMTDTQYF. Full variable domain (outside the CDR3, taken from reference TRBV9 and TRBJ2-3): DSGVTQTPKHLITATGQRVTLRCSPRSGDLSVYWYQQSLDQGLQFLIQYYNGEERAKGNILERFSAQQFPDLHSELNLSSLELGDSALYFCASSGGLAGMTDTQYFGPGTRLTVL.